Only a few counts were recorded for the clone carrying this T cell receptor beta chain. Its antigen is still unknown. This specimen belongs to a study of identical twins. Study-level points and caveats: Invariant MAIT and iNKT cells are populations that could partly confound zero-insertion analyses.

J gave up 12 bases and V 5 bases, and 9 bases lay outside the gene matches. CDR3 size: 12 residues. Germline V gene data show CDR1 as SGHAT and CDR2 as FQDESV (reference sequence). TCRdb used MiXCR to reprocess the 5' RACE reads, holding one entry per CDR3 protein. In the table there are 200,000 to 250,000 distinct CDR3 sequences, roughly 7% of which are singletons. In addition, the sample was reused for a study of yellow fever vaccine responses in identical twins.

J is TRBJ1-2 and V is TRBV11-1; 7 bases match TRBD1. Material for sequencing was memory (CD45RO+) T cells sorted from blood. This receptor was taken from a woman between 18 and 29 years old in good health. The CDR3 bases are TGTGCCAGCAGCCCTGGGACAGCTAAGAACACCTTC. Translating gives CASSPGTAKNTF. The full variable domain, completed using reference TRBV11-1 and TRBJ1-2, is EAEVAQSPRYKITEKSQAVAFWCDPISGHATLYWYRQILGQGPELLVQFQDESVVDDSQLPKDRFSAERLKGVDSTLKIQPAELGDSAMYLCASSPGTAKNTFGSGTRLTVV.